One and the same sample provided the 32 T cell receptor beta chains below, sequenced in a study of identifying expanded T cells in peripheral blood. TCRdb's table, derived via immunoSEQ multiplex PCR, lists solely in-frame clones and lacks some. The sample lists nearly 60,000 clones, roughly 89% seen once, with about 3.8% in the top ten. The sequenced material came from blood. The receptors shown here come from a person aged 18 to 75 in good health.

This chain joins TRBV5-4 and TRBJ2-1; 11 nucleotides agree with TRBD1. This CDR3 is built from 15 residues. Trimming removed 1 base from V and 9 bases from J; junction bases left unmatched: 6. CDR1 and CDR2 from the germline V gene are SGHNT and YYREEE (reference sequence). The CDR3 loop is CASSLRDRGVFEQFF. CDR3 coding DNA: TGTGCCAGCAGCTTGAGGGACAGGGGGGTATTTGAGCAGTTCTTC.

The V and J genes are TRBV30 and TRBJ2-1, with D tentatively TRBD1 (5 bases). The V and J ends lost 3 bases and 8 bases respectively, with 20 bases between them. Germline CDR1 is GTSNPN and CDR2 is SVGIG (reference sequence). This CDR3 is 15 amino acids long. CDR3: CAWRPGLGAADEQFF. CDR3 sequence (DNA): TGTGCCTGGAGACCGGGCCTTGGGGCTGCAGATGAGCAGTTCTTC. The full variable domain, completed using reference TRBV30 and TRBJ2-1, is SQTIHQWPATLVQPVGSPLSLECTVEGTSNPNLYWYRQAAGRGLQLLFYSVGIGQISSEVPQNLSASRPQDRQFILSSKKLLLSDSGFYLCAWRPGLGAADEQFFGPGTRLTVL.

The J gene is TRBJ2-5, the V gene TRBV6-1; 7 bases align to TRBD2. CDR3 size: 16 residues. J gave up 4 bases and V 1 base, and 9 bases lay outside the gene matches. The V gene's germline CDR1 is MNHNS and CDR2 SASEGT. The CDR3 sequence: CASSEEGAGEAETQYF. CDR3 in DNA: TGTGCCAGCAGTGAAGAAGGGGCGGGAGAAGCAGAGACCCAGTACTTC.

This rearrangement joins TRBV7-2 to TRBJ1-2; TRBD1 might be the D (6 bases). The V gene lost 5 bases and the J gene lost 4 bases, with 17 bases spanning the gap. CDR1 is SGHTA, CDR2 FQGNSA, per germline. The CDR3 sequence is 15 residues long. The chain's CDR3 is CASSREGDKFYGYTF. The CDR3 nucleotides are TGTGCCAGCAGCCGAGAGGGGGACAAGTTCTATGGCTACACCTTC.

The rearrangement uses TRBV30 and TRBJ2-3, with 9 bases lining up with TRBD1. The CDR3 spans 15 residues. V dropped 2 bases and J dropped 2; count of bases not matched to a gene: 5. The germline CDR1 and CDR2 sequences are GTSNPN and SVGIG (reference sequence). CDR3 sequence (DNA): TGTGCCTGGAGTCGACAGGGGGACCCCACAGATACGCAGTATTTT. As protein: CAWSRQGDPTDTQYF.

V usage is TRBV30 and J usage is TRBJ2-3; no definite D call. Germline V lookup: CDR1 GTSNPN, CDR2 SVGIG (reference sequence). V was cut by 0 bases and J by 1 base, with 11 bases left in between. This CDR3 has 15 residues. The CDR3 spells CAWSVGQARTDTQYF. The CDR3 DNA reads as TGTGCCTGGAGTGTAGGGCAGGCCCGCACAGATACGCAGTATTTT.

CDR3 amino acids: CASSIRTGQGNIQYF. In DNA, the CDR3 is TGTGCCAGTAGTATCAGGACAGGACAGGGAAACATTCAGTACTTC. The chain links TRBV19 to TRBJ2-4; TRBD1 matches 8 bases. CDR3 length: 15 residues. The J segment lost 6 bases and the V segment lost 3 bases, leaving 7 bases of the junction unmatched. Germline V lookup: CDR1 LNHDA, CDR2 SQIVND (reference sequence). The entire variable domain, with the rest obtained from reference TRBV19 and TRBJ2-4, is as follows: DGGITQSPKYLFRKEGQNVTLSCEQNLNHDAMYWYRQDPGQGLRLIYYSQIVNDFQKGDIAEGYSVSREKKESFPLTVTSAQKNPTAFYLCASSIRTGQGNIQYFGAGTRLSVL.

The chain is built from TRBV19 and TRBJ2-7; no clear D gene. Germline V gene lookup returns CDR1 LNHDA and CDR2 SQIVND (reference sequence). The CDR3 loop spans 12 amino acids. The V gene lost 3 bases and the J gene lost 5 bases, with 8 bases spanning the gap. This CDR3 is CASSIGSHEQYF. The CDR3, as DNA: TGTGCCAGTAGTATTGGCAGCCACGAGCAGTACTTC.

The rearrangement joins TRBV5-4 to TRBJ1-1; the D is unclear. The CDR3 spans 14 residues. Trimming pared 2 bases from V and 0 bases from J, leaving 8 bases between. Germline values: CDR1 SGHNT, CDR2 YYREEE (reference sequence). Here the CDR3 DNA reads TGTGCCAGCAGCTTAGGGTTCTTGAACACTGAAGCTTTCTTT. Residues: CASSLGFLNTEAFF.

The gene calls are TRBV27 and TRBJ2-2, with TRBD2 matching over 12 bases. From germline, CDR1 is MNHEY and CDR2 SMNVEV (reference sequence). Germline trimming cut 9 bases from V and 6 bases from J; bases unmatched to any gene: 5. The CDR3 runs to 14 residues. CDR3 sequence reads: CASRGLAGSGELFF. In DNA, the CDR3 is TGTGCCAGTAGAGGACTAGCGGGATCCGGGGAGCTGTTTTTT.

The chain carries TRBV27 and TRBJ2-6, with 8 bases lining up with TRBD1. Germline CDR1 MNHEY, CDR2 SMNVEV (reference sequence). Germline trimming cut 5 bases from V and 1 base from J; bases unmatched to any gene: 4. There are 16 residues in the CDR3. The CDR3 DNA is TGTGCCAGCAGTGTCGACAGGGGATCTGGGGCCAACGTCCTGACTTTC. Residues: CASSVDRGSGANVLTF. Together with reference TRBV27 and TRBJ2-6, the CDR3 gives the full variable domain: EAQVTQNPRYLITVTGKKLTVTCSQNMNHEYMSWYRQDPGLGLRQIYYSMNVEVTDKGDVPEGYKVSRKEKRNFPLILESPSPNQTSLYFCASSVDRGSGANVLTFGAGSRLTVL.

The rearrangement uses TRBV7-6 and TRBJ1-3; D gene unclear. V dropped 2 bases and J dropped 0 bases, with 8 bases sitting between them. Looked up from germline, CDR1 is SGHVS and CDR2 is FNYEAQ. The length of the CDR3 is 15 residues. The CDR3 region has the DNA TGTGCCAGCAGCTTACAGGCTCTCTCTGGAAACACCATATATTTT. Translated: CASSLQALSGNTIYF. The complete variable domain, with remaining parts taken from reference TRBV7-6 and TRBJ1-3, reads GAGVSQSPRYKVTKRGQDVALRCDPISGHVSLYWYRQALGQGPEFLTYFNYEAQQDKSGLPNDRFSAERPEGSISTLTIQRTEQRDSAMYRCASSLQALSGNTIYFGEGSWLTVV.

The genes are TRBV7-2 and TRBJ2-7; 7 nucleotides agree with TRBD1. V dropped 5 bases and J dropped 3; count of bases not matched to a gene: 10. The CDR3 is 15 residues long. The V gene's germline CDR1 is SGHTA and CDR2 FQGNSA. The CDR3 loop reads CASSARQGVDYEQYF. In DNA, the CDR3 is TGTGCCAGCAGCGCAAGACAGGGTGTTGACTACGAGCAGTACTTC.

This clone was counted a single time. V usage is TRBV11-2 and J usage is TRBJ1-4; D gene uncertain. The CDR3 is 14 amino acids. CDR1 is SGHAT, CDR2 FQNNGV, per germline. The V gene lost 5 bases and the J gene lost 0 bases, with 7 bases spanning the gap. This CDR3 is CASSPPATNEKLFF. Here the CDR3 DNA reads TGTGCCAGCAGCCCTCCTGCAACTAATGAAAAACTGTTTTTT.

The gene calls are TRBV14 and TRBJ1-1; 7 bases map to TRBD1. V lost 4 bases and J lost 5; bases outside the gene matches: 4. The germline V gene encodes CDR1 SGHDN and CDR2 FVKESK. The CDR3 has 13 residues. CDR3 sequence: CASSLTGETEAFF. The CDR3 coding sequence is TGTGCCAGCAGCCTTACAGGGGAGACTGAAGCTTTCTTT.

CDR3 sequence (DNA): TGTGCCAGCAGCGCCGACAGTACTAACTATGGCTACACCTTC. Its protein is CASSADSTNYGYTF. The chain uses TRBV7-2 and TRBJ1-2; D might be TRBD1 (5 bases). This CDR3 has 14 residues. The V end was cut by 5 bases, the J end by 0 bases, with 10 bases between. The germline V gene encodes CDR1 SGHTA and CDR2 FQGNSA.

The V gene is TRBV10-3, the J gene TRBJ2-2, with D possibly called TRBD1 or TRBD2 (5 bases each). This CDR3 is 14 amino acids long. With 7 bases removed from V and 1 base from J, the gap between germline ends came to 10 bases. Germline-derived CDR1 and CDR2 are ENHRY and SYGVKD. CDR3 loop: CAITRDGNTGELFF. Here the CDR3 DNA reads TGTGCCATCACCCGGGACGGGAACACCGGGGAGCTGTTTTTT.

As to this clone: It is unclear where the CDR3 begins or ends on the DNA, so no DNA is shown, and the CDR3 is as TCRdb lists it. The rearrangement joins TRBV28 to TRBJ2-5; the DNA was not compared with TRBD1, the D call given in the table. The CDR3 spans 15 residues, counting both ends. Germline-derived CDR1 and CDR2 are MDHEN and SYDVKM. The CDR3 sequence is CASSTSGQGEETQYF.

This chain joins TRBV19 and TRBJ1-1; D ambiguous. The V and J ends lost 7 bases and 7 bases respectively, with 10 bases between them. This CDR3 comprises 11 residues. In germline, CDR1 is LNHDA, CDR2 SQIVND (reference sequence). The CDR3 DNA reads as TGTGCCAGTATCCTGGACCATGAAGCTTTCTTT. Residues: CASILDHEAFF. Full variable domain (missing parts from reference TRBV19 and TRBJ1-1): DGGITQSPKYLFRKEGQNVTLSCEQNLNHDAMYWYRQDPGQGLRLIYYSQIVNDFQKGDIAEGYSVSREKKESFPLTVTSAQKNPTAFYLCASILDHEAFFGQGTRLTVV.

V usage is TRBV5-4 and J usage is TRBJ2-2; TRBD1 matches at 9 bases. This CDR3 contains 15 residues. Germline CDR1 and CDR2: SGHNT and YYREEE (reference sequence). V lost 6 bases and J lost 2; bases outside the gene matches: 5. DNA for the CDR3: TGTGCCAGCATCGCGGACAGGGGAAACACCGGGGAGCTGTTTTTT. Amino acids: CASIADRGNTGELFF. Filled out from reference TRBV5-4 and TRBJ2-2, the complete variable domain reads ETGVTQSPTHLIKTRGQQVTLRCSSQSGHNTVSWYQQALGQGPQFIFQYYREEENGRGNFPPRFSGLQFPNYSSELNVNALELDDSALYLCASIADRGNTGELFFGEGSRLTVL.

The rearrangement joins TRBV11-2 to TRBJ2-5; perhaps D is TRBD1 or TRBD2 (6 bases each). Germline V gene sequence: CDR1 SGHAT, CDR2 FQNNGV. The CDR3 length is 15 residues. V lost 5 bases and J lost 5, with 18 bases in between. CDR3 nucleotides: TGTGCCAGCAGCCTAGCGATAGGGGGTGGGGAGACCCAGTACTTC. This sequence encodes CASSLAIGGGETQYF.

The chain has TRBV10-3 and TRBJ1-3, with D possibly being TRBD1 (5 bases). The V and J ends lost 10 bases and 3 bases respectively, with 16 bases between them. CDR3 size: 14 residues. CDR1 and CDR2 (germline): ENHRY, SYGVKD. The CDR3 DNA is TGTGCCACCTTAGGCGGGGCTGGTGGAAACACCATATATTTT. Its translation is CATLGGAGGNTIYF.

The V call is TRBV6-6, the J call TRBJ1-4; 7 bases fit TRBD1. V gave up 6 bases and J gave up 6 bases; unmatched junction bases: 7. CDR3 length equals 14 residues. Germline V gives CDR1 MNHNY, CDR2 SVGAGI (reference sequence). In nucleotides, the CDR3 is TGTGCCAGCAGCCCGACAGGGAGGGATGAAAAACTGTTTTTT. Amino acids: CASSPTGRDEKLFF.

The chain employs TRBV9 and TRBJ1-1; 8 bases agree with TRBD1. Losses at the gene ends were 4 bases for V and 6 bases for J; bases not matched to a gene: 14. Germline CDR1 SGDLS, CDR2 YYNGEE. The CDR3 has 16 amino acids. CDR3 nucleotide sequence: TGTGCCAGCAGCCTCGGTGTTTCGACAGGGGTTTCTGAAGCTTTCTTT. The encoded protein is CASSLGVSTGVSEAFF.

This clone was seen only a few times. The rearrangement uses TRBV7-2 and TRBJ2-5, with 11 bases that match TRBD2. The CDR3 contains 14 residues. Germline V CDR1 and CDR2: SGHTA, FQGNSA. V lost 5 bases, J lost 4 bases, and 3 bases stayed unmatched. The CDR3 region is CASSAGTSGETQYF. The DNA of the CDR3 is TGTGCCAGCAGCGCCGGGACTAGCGGAGAGACCCAGTACTTC.

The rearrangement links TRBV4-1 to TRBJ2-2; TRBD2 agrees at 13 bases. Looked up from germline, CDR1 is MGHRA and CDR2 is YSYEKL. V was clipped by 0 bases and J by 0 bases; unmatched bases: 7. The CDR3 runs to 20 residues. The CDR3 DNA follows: TGCGCCAGCAGCCAAGATCTCTCCGGGACTAGCGGGACGAACACCGGGGAGCTGTTTTTT. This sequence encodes CASSQDLSGTSGTNTGELFF.

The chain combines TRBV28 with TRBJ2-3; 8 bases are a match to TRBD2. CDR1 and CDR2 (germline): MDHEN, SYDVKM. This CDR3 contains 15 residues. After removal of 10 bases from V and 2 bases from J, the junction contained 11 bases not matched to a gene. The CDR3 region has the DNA TGTGCCACCCTCGGAGCGGGAGAGCCCACAGATACGCAGTATTTT. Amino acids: CATLGAGEPTDTQYF.

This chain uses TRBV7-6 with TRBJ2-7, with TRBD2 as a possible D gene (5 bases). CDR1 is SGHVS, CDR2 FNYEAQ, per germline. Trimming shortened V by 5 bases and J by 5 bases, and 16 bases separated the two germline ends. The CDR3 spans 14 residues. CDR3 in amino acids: CASSPRTQLDEQYF. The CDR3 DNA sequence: TGTGCCAGCAGCCCGCGGACTCAGCTCGACGAGCAGTACTTC.

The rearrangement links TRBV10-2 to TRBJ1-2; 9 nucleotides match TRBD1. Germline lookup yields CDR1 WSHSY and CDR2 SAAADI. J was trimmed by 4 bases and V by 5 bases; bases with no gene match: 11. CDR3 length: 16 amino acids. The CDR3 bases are TGCGCCAGCAGTCTGCCCGCACAGGGGGCCGGCTATGGCTACACCTTC. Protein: CASSLPAQGAGYGYTF.

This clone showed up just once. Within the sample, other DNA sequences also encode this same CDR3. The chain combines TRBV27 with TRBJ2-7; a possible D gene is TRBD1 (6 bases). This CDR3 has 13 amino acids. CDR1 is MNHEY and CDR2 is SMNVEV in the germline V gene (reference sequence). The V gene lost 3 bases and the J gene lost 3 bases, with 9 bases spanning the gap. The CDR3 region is CASSLGRGYEQYF. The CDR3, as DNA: TGTGCCAGCAGTTTGGGCAGGGGCTACGAGCAGTACTTC.

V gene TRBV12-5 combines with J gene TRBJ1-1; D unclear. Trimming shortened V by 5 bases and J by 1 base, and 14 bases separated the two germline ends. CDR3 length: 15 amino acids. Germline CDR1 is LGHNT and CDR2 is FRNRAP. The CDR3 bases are TGTGCTAGTGGTCCCGCCGATGGGTCGAACACTGAAGCTTTCTTT. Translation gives CASGPADGSNTEAFF.

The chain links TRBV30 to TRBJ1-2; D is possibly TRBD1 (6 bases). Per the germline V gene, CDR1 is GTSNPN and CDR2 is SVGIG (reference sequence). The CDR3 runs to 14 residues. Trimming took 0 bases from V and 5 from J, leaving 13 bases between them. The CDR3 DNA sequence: TGTGCCTGGAGTGTTCAGACAAGGGGGTATGGCTACACCTTC. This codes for CAWSVQTRGYGYTF.